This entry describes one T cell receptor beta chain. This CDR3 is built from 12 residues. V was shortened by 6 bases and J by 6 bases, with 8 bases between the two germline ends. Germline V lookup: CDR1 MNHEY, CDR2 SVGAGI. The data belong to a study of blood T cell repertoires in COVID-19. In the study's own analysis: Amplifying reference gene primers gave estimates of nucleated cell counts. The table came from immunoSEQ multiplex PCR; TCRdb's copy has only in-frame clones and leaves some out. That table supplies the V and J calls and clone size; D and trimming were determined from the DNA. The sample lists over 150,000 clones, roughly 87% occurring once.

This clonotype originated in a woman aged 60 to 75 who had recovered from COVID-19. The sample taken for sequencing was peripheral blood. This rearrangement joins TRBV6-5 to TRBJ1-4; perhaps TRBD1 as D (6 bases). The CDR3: CASRQGYEKLFF. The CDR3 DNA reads TGTGCCAGCAGACAGGGTTATGAAAAACTGTTTTTT.